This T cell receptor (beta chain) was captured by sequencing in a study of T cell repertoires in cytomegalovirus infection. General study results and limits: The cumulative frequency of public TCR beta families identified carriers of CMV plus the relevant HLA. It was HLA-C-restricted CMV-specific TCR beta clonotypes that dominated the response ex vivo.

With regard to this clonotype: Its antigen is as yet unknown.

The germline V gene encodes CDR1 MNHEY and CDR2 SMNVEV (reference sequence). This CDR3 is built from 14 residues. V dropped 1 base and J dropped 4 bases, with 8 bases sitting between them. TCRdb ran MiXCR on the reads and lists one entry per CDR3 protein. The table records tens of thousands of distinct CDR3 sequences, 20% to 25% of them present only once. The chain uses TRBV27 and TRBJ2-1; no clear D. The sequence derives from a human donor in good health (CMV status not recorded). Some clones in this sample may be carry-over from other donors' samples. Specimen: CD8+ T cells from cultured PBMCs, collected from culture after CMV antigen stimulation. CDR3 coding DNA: TGTGCCAGCAGTTTATGGCCCGGGTACAATGAGCAGTTCTTC. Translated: CASSLWPGYNEQFF.